What follows are 10 T cell receptor beta chains derived from one specimen sequenced in a study of blood T cell repertoires in COVID-19. TCRdb keeps only in-frame clones here, not all; method: immunoSEQ multiplex PCR. Here the sample spans 150,000 to 200,000 clones, roughly 90% being singletons. The sequenced sample was peripheral blood. The receptors were sampled from a man aged 55 to 70 with active or convalescent COVID-19.

The V and J genes are TRBV10-3 and TRBJ2-3; D uncertain. Trimming removed 5 bases from V and 0 bases from J, with 12 bases in between. Germline V CDR1 and CDR2: ENHRY, SYGVKD. The CDR3 consists of 15 residues. This chain's CDR3 is CAISKRLESTDTQYF. CDR3 DNA: TGTGCCATCAGTAAACGACTCGAAAGCACAGATACGCAGTATTTT.

This chain uses TRBV27 with TRBJ1-2; 8 positions match TRBD1. CDR3 length: 11 residues. The junction had 0 bases not matched to a gene; V was cut back by 6 bases and J by 6 bases. In germline, CDR1 is MNHEY, CDR2 SMNVEV (reference sequence). The CDR3 region has the DNA TGTGCCAGCAGACAGGGGGATGGCTACACCTTC. Protein: CASRQGDGYTF.

This clone showed up just a few times. This specimen includes other DNA sequences encoding the same CDR3. The chain links TRBV10-3 to TRBJ2-7; D is ambiguous. The CDR3 spans 11 residues. Germline values: CDR1 ENHRY, CDR2 SYGVKD. V dropped 5 bases and J dropped 1 base, with 3 bases sitting between them. CDR3 sequence reads: CAISSSYEQYF. The CDR3 region has the DNA TGTGCCATCAGTTCTTCCTACGAGCAGTACTTC.

The gene calls are TRBV5-1 and TRBJ1-1, with a possible D match to TRBD1 (6 bases). Germline-derived CDR1 and CDR2 are SGHRS and YFSETQ. This CDR3 spans 14 amino acids. Trimming took off 4 bases at V and 1 base at J, with 11 bases between the two ends. The DNA of the CDR3 is TGCGCCAGCAGCGGGACACCTCCGAACACTGAAGCTTTCTTT. Its translation: CASSGTPPNTEAFF. Complete variable domain (other parts from reference TRBV5-1 and TRBJ1-1): KAGVTQTPRYLIKTRGQQVTLSCSPISGHRSVSWYQQTPGQGLQFLFEYFSETQRNKGNFPGRFSGRQFSNSRSEMNVSTLELGDSALYLCASSGTPPNTEAFFGQGTRLTVV.

This clone was counted once. The chain has TRBV5-6 and TRBJ2-2, with 10 nucleotides matching TRBD1. The junction had 5 bases not matched to a gene; V was cut back by 5 bases and J by 4 bases. The germline V gene encodes CDR1 SGHDT and CDR2 YYEEEE. The CDR3 extends over 15 amino acids. Written as DNA, the CDR3 is TGTGCCAGCAGTAGAGGACAGGGGGTCACCGGGGAGCTGTTTTTT. Translation: CASSRGQGVTGELFF. The variable domain in full, completed from reference TRBV5-6 and TRBJ2-2, reads DAGVTQSPTHLIKTRGQQVTLRCSPKSGHDTVSWYQQALGQGPQFIFQYYEEEERQRGNFPDRFSGHQFPNYSSELNVNALLLGDSALYLCASSRGQGVTGELFFGEGSRLTVL.

The V and J genes are TRBV27 and TRBJ1-2; TRBD1 matches 10 bases. Germline lookup yields CDR1 MNHEY and CDR2 SMNVEV (reference sequence). This CDR3 is 16 amino acids long. J gave up 8 bases and V 5 bases, and 14 bases lay outside the gene matches. For the CDR3, the DNA is TGTGCCAGCAGTCCCCTCCTGACAGGGGGCGCGGGAGGCTACACCTTC. Translating gives CASSPLLTGGAGGYTF.

The chain links TRBV5-1 to TRBJ2-1, with a weak D call TRBD2 (6 bases). The CDR3 length is 14 residues. The germline V and J ends were trimmed by 0 bases and 9 bases, with 13 bases remaining between them. Per the germline V gene, CDR1 is SGHRS and CDR2 is YFSETQ. This CDR3 reads CASSLDEGRIEQFF. CDR3 in DNA: TGCGCCAGCAGCTTGGATGAGGGGAGGATTGAGCAGTTCTTC.

V usage is TRBV10-3 and J usage is TRBJ2-7; D perhaps matches TRBD1 (6 bases). This CDR3 spans 12 amino acids. Germline V lookup: CDR1 ENHRY, CDR2 SYGVKD. Trimming removed 8 bases at V and 3 bases at J, with 11 bases between. CDR3: CAIAEQGYEQYF. DNA of the CDR3: TGTGCCATCGCAGAACAGGGCTACGAGCAGTACTTC.

The chain couples TRBV18 to TRBJ1-1; 9 bases are shared with TRBD1. CDR1 and CDR2 (germline): KGHSH, LQKENI. The CDR3 runs 17 residues. After removal of 4 bases from V and 0 bases from J, the junction contained 9 bases not matched to a gene. In DNA form, the CDR3 reads TGTGCCAGCTCACTGCTACAGGGGGCCCTCATGAACACTGAAGCTTTCTTT. This translates into CASSLLQGALMNTEAFF. The variable domain in full, completed from reference TRBV18 and TRBJ1-1, reads NAGVMQNPRHLVRRRGQEARLRCSPMKGHSHVYWYRQLPEEGLKFMVYLQKENIIDESGMPKERFSAEFPKEGPSILRIQQVVRGDSAAYFCASSLLQGALMNTEAFFGQGTRLTVV.

The sample holds one count of this clone. This rearrangement joins TRBV10-3 to TRBJ1-2; weak D call: TRBD1 (6 bases). Per germline, CDR1 ENHRY and CDR2 SYGVKD. V lost 2 bases, J lost 6 bases, and 10 bases lay in between. The CDR3 contains 13 residues. In nucleotides, the CDR3 is TGTGCCATCAGTGAGGGACAGCCCAATGGCTACACCTTC. Amino acids: CAISEGQPNGYTF.